A selection of T cell receptor beta chains follows, all from one sample in a study of cytomegalovirus exposure and HLA in healthy donors. Generated by immunoSEQ multiplex PCR, the TCRdb table keeps only in-frame clones and is missing some. The data contain 85,000 to 130,000 clones, 71% of them singletons. The sample was PBMCs. The source of these receptors is a female donor in good health and CMV-seronegative. CDR3s include the opening cysteine and the closing phenylalanine or tryptophan. The D gene is left open where the match is weak. Not every row has a clone size; where given, it reads once, few, many or a size class.

CDR3aa: CASSQDVGLAGGAYEQYF
CDR3nt: TGTGCCAGCAGCCAAGATGTGGGACTAGCGGGAGGGGCATACGAGCAGTACTTC
j_gene: TRBJ2-7
d_gene: TRBD2
abundance: .
v_gene: TRBV4-2

CDR3aa: CASSFSAGRRGNTQYF
CDR3nt: TGTGCCAGCAGTTTCTCGGCGGGACGGCGTGGAAATACGCAGTATTTT
j_gene: TRBJ2-3
d_gene: .
abundance: .
v_gene: TRBV28

CDR3aa: CASSPRASGNSYEQYF
CDR3nt: TGTGCCAGCAGCCCCCGGGCTAGCGGGAATAGCTACGAGCAGTACTTC
j_gene: TRBJ2-7
d_gene: TRBD2
abundance: once
v_gene: TRBV7-2

CDR3aa: CASSELATHEQYF
CDR3nt: TGTGCCAGCAGTGAACTAGCCACCCACGAGCAGTACTTC
j_gene: TRBJ2-7
d_gene: .
abundance: .
v_gene: TRBV6-1

CDR3aa: CASSQESGYTGELFF
CDR3nt: TGCGCCAGCAGCCAAGAGTCAGGATACACCGGGGAGCTGTTTTTT
j_gene: TRBJ2-2
d_gene: .
abundance: once
v_gene: TRBV4-1

CDR3aa: CASSLGGGVYGYTF
CDR3nt: TGTGCCAGCAGTTTAGGAGGGGGCGTCTATGGCTACACCTTC
j_gene: TRBJ1-2
d_gene: TRBD1
abundance: .
v_gene: TRBV28

CDR3aa: CASSLVASGRSEQYF
CDR3nt: TGTGCCAGCAGCTTGGTGGCTAGCGGGAGAAGCGAGCAGTACTTC
j_gene: TRBJ2-7
d_gene: TRBD2
abundance: few
v_gene: TRBV5-5

CDR3aa: CASSRAGGAEQFF
CDR3nt: TGTGCCAGTAGTAGAGCGGGAGGGGCTGAGCAGTTCTTC
j_gene: TRBJ2-1
d_gene: TRBD2
abundance: .
v_gene: TRBV19

CDR3aa: CAWRGVEQYF
CDR3nt: TGTGCCTGGAGGGGAGTAGAGCAGTACTTC
j_gene: TRBJ2-7
d_gene: .
abundance: .
v_gene: TRBV30

CDR3aa: CASSQNRYSYEQYF
CDR3nt: TGTGCCAGCAGCCAAAACAGGTATTCCTACGAGCAGTACTTC
j_gene: TRBJ2-7
d_gene: .
abundance: .
v_gene: TRBV4-2

CDR3aa: CASSFEGSGTEAFF
CDR3nt: TGTGCCAGCAGCTTCGAGGGTTCGGGCACTGAAGCTTTCTTT
j_gene: TRBJ1-1
d_gene: .
abundance: .
v_gene: TRBV11-1

CDR3aa: CASSQDEGPWAGANVLTF
CDR3nt: TGCGCCAGCAGCCAAGATGAAGGTCCGTGGGCCGGGGCCAACGTCCTGACTTTC
j_gene: TRBJ2-6
d_gene: .
abundance: .
v_gene: TRBV4-1

CDR3aa: CAWSSGVEEKLFF
CDR3nt: TGTGCCTGGAGTTCAGGGGTTGAAGAAAAACTGTTTTTT
j_gene: TRBJ1-4
d_gene: .
abundance: .
v_gene: TRBV30

CDR3aa: CASSERVTSGRNLHTGELFF
CDR3nt: TGTGCCAGCAGTGAACGGGTGACTAGCGGGAGGAATCTTCACACCGGGGAGCTGTTTTTT
j_gene: TRBJ2-2
d_gene: TRBD2
abundance: .
v_gene: TRBV2

CDR3aa: CAWDTGTEKLFF
CDR3nt: TGTGCCTGGGACACAGGGACTGAAAAACTGTTTTTT
j_gene: TRBJ1-4
d_gene: .
abundance: .
v_gene: TRBV30

CDR3aa: CASSRRQGEGEAFF
CDR3nt: TGTGCCAGCAGTAGAAGACAGGGGGAGGGTGAAGCTTTCTTT
j_gene: TRBJ1-1
d_gene: TRBD1
abundance: .
v_gene: TRBV6-5

CDR3aa: CAWSVTGGTEAFF
CDR3nt: TGTGCCTGGAGTGTAACAGGGGGCACTGAAGCTTTCTTT
j_gene: TRBJ1-1
d_gene: TRBD1
abundance: .
v_gene: TRBV30

CDR3aa: CASSLLTGVTGELFF
CDR3nt: TGTGCCAGCAGCTTGCTGACAGGGGTAACCGGGGAGCTGTTTTTT
j_gene: TRBJ2-2
d_gene: TRBD1
abundance: few
v_gene: TRBV5-4

CDR3aa: CASSPTSQPSTEAFF
CDR3nt: TGTGCCAGCAGCCCGACAAGCCAGCCCTCCACTGAAGCTTTCTTT
j_gene: TRBJ1-1
d_gene: .
abundance: .
v_gene: TRBV7-9

CDR3aa: CSVRGSNSYNEQFF
CDR3nt: TGCAGCGTTCGGGGGTCCAATTCCTACAATGAGCAGTTCTTC
j_gene: TRBJ2-1
d_gene: .
abundance: few
v_gene: TRBV29-1

CDR3aa: CASGATAGNTIYF
CDR3nt: TGTGCCTCCGGCGCGACAGCGGGAAACACCATATATTTT
j_gene: TRBJ1-3
d_gene: .
abundance: many
v_gene: TRBV5-5

CDR3aa: CASSLFSTGNMNTEAFF
CDR3nt: TGTGCCAGCAGCTTATTTAGCACAGGGAACATGAACACTGAAGCTTTCTTT
j_gene: TRBJ1-1
d_gene: .
abundance: .
v_gene: TRBV11-3

CDR3aa: CAWSKFKGTSGSEQYF
CDR3nt: TGTGCCTGGAGCAAATTTAAAGGGACTAGCGGGAGCGAGCAGTACTTC
j_gene: TRBJ2-7
d_gene: TRBD2
abundance: .
v_gene: TRBV30

CDR3aa: CASSLQGQGFHEQYF
CDR3nt: TGTGCCAGCAGCTTGCAGGGACAGGGGTTCCACGAGCAGTACTTC
j_gene: TRBJ2-7
d_gene: TRBD1
abundance: .
v_gene: TRBV5-4

CDR3aa: CASSGWTSGLTYNEQFF
CDR3nt: TGTGCCAGCAGCGGATGGACTAGCGGGTTGACCTACAATGAGCAGTTCTTC
j_gene: TRBJ2-1
d_gene: TRBD2
abundance: .
v_gene: TRBV7-2

CDR3aa: CASSAQSTGIETQYF
CDR3nt: TGTGCCAGCAGCGCCCAGTCGACAGGGATAGAGACCCAGTACTTC
j_gene: TRBJ2-5
d_gene: TRBD1
abundance: .
v_gene: TRBV9

CDR3aa: CASSQSWTASVYNEQFF
CDR3nt: TGTGCCAGCAGCCAATCATGGACAGCCTCGGTCTACAATGAGCAGTTCTTC
j_gene: TRBJ2-1
d_gene: .
abundance: .
v_gene: TRBV14

CDR3aa: CASSLETGGRYEQYF
CDR3nt: TGTGCCAGCAGCTTGGAGACAGGGGGCAGGTACGAGCAGTACTTC
j_gene: TRBJ2-7
d_gene: TRBD1
abundance: .
v_gene: TRBV5-5

CDR3aa: CASSDPGQGSRGYTF
CDR3nt: TGTGCCAGTAGTGACCCCGGACAGGGATCTCGTGGCTACACCTTC
j_gene: TRBJ1-2
d_gene: TRBD1
abundance: .
v_gene: TRBV19

CDR3aa: CASSPEQGAGRNEQYF
CDR3nt: TGCGCCAGCAGCCCCGAACAGGGGGCGGGGAGGAACGAGCAGTACTTC
j_gene: TRBJ2-7
d_gene: TRBD1
abundance: .
v_gene: TRBV5-1

CDR3aa: CASSESGGTNTGELFF
CDR3nt: TGTGCCAGCAGCGAGAGCGGGGGTACGAACACCGGGGAGCTGTTTTTT
j_gene: TRBJ2-2
d_gene: TRBD2
abundance: .
v_gene: TRBV11-3

CDR3aa: CASSLGTGPYEQYF
CDR3nt: TGTGCCAGCAGTCTGGGGACAGGACCCTACGAGCAGTACTTC
j_gene: TRBJ2-7
d_gene: TRBD1
abundance: .
v_gene: TRBV27

CDR3aa: CASSVLGLAGHNEQFF
CDR3nt: TGTGCCAGCAGTGTCCTCGGGCTAGCGGGACACAATGAGCAGTTCTTC
j_gene: TRBJ2-1
d_gene: TRBD2
abundance: few
v_gene: TRBV6-4

CDR3aa: CASSVDRVGEQFF
CDR3nt: TGTGCCAGTAGTGTTGACAGGGTAGGTGAGCAGTTCTTC
j_gene: TRBJ2-1
d_gene: TRBD1
abundance: .
v_gene: TRBV19

CDR3aa: CAISESWTGTEQYF
CDR3nt: TGTGCCATCAGTGAGTCATGGACAGGCACCGAGCAGTACTTC
j_gene: TRBJ2-7
d_gene: TRBD1
abundance: .
v_gene: TRBV10-3

CDR3aa: CASSIRPGHINSPLHF
CDR3nt: TGTGCCAGTAGTATCAGACCGGGACATATTAATTCACCCCTCCACTTT
j_gene: TRBJ1-6
d_gene: .
abundance: few
v_gene: TRBV19

CDR3aa: CASRGGFTGTEAFF
CDR3nt: TGCGCCAGCAGGGGGGGTTTCACAGGCACTGAAGCTTTCTTT
j_gene: TRBJ1-1
d_gene: .
abundance: .
v_gene: TRBV4-1

CDR3aa: CASSLNPGLDPVNEQFF
CDR3nt: TGTGCTAGCAGCTTAAACCCCGGACTCGACCCGGTCAATGAGCAGTTCTTC
j_gene: TRBJ2-1
d_gene: .
abundance: .
v_gene: TRBV7-7

CDR3aa: CASSARTGGVNTGELFF
CDR3nt: TGCGCCAGCAGCGCTCGGACAGGGGGCGTCAACACCGGGGAGCTGTTTTTT
j_gene: TRBJ2-2
d_gene: TRBD1
abundance: once
v_gene: TRBV5-1

CDR3aa: CASSLKGRRGTGELFF
CDR3nt: TGTGCCAGCAGTTTAAAAGGTCGAAGGGGCACCGGGGAGCTGTTTTTT
j_gene: TRBJ2-2
d_gene: .
abundance: .
v_gene: TRBV27

CDR3aa: CASSESTGGFRGYTF
CDR3nt: TGCGCCAGCAGTGAGTCGACAGGAGGTTTTCGAGGCTACACCTTC
j_gene: TRBJ1-2
d_gene: .
abundance: once
v_gene: TRBV10-2

CDR3aa: CASSKHRDTEAFF
CDR3nt: TGTGCCAGCAGTAAGCACAGGGACACTGAAGCTTTCTTT
j_gene: TRBJ1-1
d_gene: .
abundance: .
v_gene: TRBV27

CDR3aa: CASSGAGGELFF
CDR3nt: TGCGCCAGCAGCGGCGCCGGGGGGGAGCTGTTTTTT
j_gene: TRBJ2-2
d_gene: .
abundance: .
v_gene: TRBV5-1

CDR3aa: CASSLRAGSFYEQYF
CDR3nt: TGCGCCAGCAGCCTACGAGCGGGCTCCTTCTACGAGCAGTACTTC
j_gene: TRBJ2-7
d_gene: .
abundance: few
v_gene: TRBV5-1

CDR3aa: CASSKPGTTPTGELFF
CDR3nt: TGCGCCAGCAGCAAACCCGGGACTACCCCCACCGGGGAGCTGTTTTTT
j_gene: TRBJ2-2
d_gene: .
abundance: once
v_gene: TRBV21-1

CDR3aa: CASSLGRLAGGREQYF
CDR3nt: TGTGCCAGCAGCTTAGGCCGACTAGCGGGAGGGCGGGAGCAGTACTTC
j_gene: TRBJ2-7
d_gene: TRBD2
abundance: few
v_gene: TRBV7-8

CDR3aa: CASSLEGRFHEKLFF
CDR3nt: TGCGCCAGCAGCTTGGAGGGGCGATTCCATGAAAAACTGTTTTTT
j_gene: TRBJ1-4
d_gene: .
abundance: .
v_gene: TRBV5-1

CDR3aa: CASSLSQGAGYEQYF
CDR3nt: TGCGCCAGCAGCTTGTCCCAGGGGGCTGGCTACGAGCAGTACTTC
j_gene: TRBJ2-7
d_gene: TRBD1
abundance: .
v_gene: TRBV5-1

CDR3aa: CASSFSSGRVEQFF
CDR3nt: TGCGCCAGCAGCTTTAGTAGCGGGAGAGTTGAGCAGTTCTTC
j_gene: TRBJ2-1
d_gene: TRBD2
abundance: .
v_gene: TRBV5-1

CDR3aa: CASSPGETQYF
CDR3nt: TGTGCCAGCAGCCCCGGGGAGACCCAGTACTTC
j_gene: TRBJ2-5
d_gene: .
abundance: once
v_gene: TRBV6-5

CDR3aa: CASSLDYRSGEQYF
CDR3nt: TGTGCCAGCAGCTTAGATTATCGCTCGGGCGAGCAGTACTTC
j_gene: TRBJ2-7
d_gene: .
abundance: few
v_gene: TRBV7-2

CDR3aa: CASSQNRPGNTEAFF
CDR3nt: TGTGCCAGCAGCCAAAACCGCCCGGGGAACACTGAAGCTTTCTTT
j_gene: TRBJ1-1
d_gene: .
abundance: .
v_gene: TRBV4-2

CDR3aa: CASSTLQGTTEAFF
CDR3nt: TGTGCCAGCTCCACCCTACAGGGAACCACTGAAGCTTTCTTT
j_gene: TRBJ1-1
d_gene: .
abundance: .
v_gene: TRBV9

CDR3aa: CASSAGLQNLLKTQYF
CDR3nt: TGCGCCAGCAGCGCGGGACTCCAAAACCTTCTGAAGACCCAGTACTTC
j_gene: TRBJ2-5
d_gene: .
abundance: .
v_gene: TRBV4-3

CDR3aa: CASSAGTVGVYEQYF
CDR3nt: TGCGCCAGCAGCGCCGGGACAGTGGGTGTTTACGAGCAGTACTTC
j_gene: TRBJ2-7
d_gene: TRBD1
abundance: few
v_gene: TRBV5-1